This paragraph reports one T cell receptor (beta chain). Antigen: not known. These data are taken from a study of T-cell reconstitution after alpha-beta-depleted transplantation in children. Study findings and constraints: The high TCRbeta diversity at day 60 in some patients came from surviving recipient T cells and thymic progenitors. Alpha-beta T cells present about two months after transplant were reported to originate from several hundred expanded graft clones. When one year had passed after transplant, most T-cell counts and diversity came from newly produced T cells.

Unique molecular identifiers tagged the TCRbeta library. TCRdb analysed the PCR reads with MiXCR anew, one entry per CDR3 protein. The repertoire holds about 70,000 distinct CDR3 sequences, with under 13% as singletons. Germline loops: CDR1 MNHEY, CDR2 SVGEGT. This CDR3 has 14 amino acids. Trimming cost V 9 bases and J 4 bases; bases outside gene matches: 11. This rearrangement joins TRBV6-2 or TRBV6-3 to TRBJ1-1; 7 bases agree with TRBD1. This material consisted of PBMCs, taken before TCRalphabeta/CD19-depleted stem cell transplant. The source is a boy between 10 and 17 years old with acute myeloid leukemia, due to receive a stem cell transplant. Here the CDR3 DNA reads TGTGCCAGTAAAATAGGGGGCGCGAGCACTGAAGCTTTCTTT. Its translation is CASKIGGASTEAFF.